The 25 T cell receptor beta chains below all came from one sample that was sequenced in a study of shared clonotypes between healthy human individuals (dated by TCRdb to the early 2020s). Libraries were constructed by the immunoSEQ multiplex PCR assay. The table was pulled from immuneACCESS by TCRdb, which kept in-frame rearrangements only. Such tables lose some clones; where checked, under half of the loss comes from unresolved V genes, and the rest has no known cause. The sample includes approximately 2.4 million clones, with 95% observed a single time. Roughly 0.13% of the sample belongs to the ten largest clones. Sequencing was performed on naive CD4+ T cells sorted from blood. This specimen's cell subset or site label, interpreted: CD45RA+ positively selected. All receptors come from a man younger than 30 in good health.

This chain links TRBV4-2 with TRBJ2-1; TRBD2 matches 9 bases. The CDR3 is made up of 17 amino acids. Trimming took 0 bases from V and 8 from J; bases not matched to a gene: 11. Germline V gene lookup returns CDR1 LGHNA and CDR2 YNFKEQ. The CDR3 spells CASSQEVTHSGGYEQFF. The CDR3 DNA sequence: TGTGCCAGCAGCCAAGAGGTAACACATAGCGGGGGTTATGAGCAGTTCTTC.

The rearrangement uses TRBV5-1 and TRBJ1-6; D uncertain. This CDR3 comprises 14 residues. The V gene lost 6 bases and the J gene lost 7 bases, with 14 bases spanning the gap. CDR1 is SGHRS, CDR2 YFSETQ, per germline. The DNA for the CDR3 is TGCGCCAGCAAGCTAGGACGGGAGAATTCACCCCTCCACTTT. It is translated as CASKLGRENSPLHF. The full variable domain, completed using reference TRBV5-1 and TRBJ1-6, is KAGVTQTPRYLIKTRGQQVTLSCSPISGHRSVSWYQQTPGQGLQFLFEYFSETQRNKGNFPGRFSGRQFSNSRSEMNVSTLELGDSALYLCASKLGRENSPLHFGNGTRLTVT.

The chain joins TRBV7-6 to TRBJ2-7, with 9 bases identical to TRBD2. Germline trimming cut 5 bases from V and 0 bases from J; bases unmatched to any gene: 5. In germline, CDR1 is SGHVS, CDR2 FNYEAQ. This CDR3 is built from 15 residues. DNA for the CDR3: TGTGCCAGCAGCCCCTATAGCGGGAGCTCCTACGAGCAGTACTTC. Protein product: CASSPYSGSSYEQYF.

The chain employs TRBV10-3 and TRBJ1-3; weak D call: TRBD1 (6 bases). Trimming pared 6 bases from V and 0 bases from J, leaving 12 bases between. The V gene's germline CDR1 is ENHRY and CDR2 SYGVKD. This CDR3 region has 15 residues. CDR3 sequence: CAISADSVSGNTIYF. Here the CDR3 DNA reads TGTGCCATCAGCGCGGACAGTGTCTCTGGAAACACCATATATTTT.

This clone was detected once. J is TRBJ2-7 and V is TRBV7-6; possible D gene TRBD1, 6 bases. The germline CDR1 and CDR2 sequences are SGHVS and FNYEAQ. The V end was cut by 3 bases, the J end by 1 base, with 13 bases between. This CDR3 has 15 residues. The CDR3 coding sequence is TGTGCCAGCAGCTTGGTCTCGGACAGTTCCTACGAGCAGTACTTC. It encodes CASSLVSDSSYEQYF.

As regards this clone: Different DNA sequences within this sample yield the same CDR3. The chain uses TRBV18 and TRBJ2-4, with 9 nucleotides matching TRBD2. Germline V gives CDR1 KGHSH, CDR2 LQKENI. This CDR3 is 15 amino acids long. The trim removed 0 bases at V and 4 bases at J, leaving 1 base unmatched. For the CDR3, the DNA is TGTGCCAGCTCACCACCGGGACTAGCTAAAAACATTCAGTACTTC. It specifies CASSPPGLAKNIQYF.

V gene TRBV11-2 combines with J gene TRBJ2-7, with 16 bases lining up with TRBD2. J gave up 3 bases and V 4 bases, and 9 bases lay outside the gene matches. CDR3 length equals 18 residues. Germline CDR1 SGHAT, CDR2 FQNNGV. The CDR3 reads CASSSAGTSGRGDYEQYF. The CDR3, as DNA: TGTGCCAGCAGCTCCGCCGGGACTAGCGGGAGGGGAGACTACGAGCAGTACTTC.

The gene calls are TRBV6-5 and TRBJ2-7, with D perhaps matching TRBD1 (6 bases). CDR1 is MNHEY and CDR2 is SVGAGI in the germline V gene. The CDR3 length is 15 residues. The V and J ends lost 6 bases and 2 bases respectively, with 17 bases between them. The CDR3 region has the DNA TGTGCCAGCAGCCGCCTGACAGGTTTGGCCTACGAGCAGTACTTC. Its protein product is CASSRLTGLAYEQYF.

The genes are TRBV9 and TRBJ2-7; 9 bases match TRBD1. The V segment lost 4 bases and the J segment 0 bases; nucleotides outside the gene matches: 2. CDR1 and CDR2 (germline): SGDLS, YYNGEE. The CDR3 spans 14 residues. The CDR3, as DNA: TGTGCCAGCAGCACAGGGGGCCACTCCTACGAGCAGTACTTC. It translates to CASSTGGHSYEQYF.

The chain links TRBV2 to TRBJ1-1, with D maybe TRBD1 (5 bases). The germline CDR1 and CDR2 sequences are SNHLY and FYNNEI. There are 14 residues in the CDR3. Trimming took off 5 bases at V and 1 base at J, with 11 bases between the two ends. CDR3 DNA: TGTGCCAGCAGTCGCATGGGGGGGAACACTGAAGCTTTCTTT. The encoded protein is CASSRMGGNTEAFF.

The genes are TRBV10-3 and TRBJ1-2; D gene ambiguous. V dropped 11 bases and J dropped 8 bases, with 15 bases sitting between them. Germline CDR1 and CDR2: ENHRY and SYGVKD. This CDR3 is 11 amino acids long. This chain's CDR3 is CAVVYTGGYTF. Here the CDR3 DNA reads TGTGCCGTAGTCTATACGGGGGGCTACACCTTC.

The chain has TRBV11-2 and TRBJ2-1; D possibly matches TRBD1 or TRBD2 (5 bases each). Germline values: CDR1 SGHAT, CDR2 FQNNGV. V dropped 0 bases and J dropped 8 bases, with 8 bases sitting between them. The CDR3 loop spans 13 amino acids. For the CDR3, the DNA is TGTGCCAGCAGCTTAGATCGGGGCCATGAGCAGTTCTTC. It is translated as CASSLDRGHEQFF.

The gene calls are TRBV6-5 and TRBJ1-6, with D possibly TRBD1 on 5 matching bases. Germline V lookup: CDR1 MNHEY, CDR2 SVGAGI. This CDR3 has 13 residues. Trimming left V 8 bases short and J 8 bases short, with 13 bases between. DNA of the CDR3: TGTGCCAGCTTCCGGGGGAAGGATTCACCCCTCCACTTT. As protein: CASFRGKDSPLHF.

The chain combines TRBV10-1 with TRBJ2-7; D is unresolved. This CDR3 contains 12 residues. Trimming cost V 5 bases and J 2 bases, with 7 bases left between them. CDR1 is WNHNN, CDR2 SYGVQD, per germline (reference sequence). CDR3 residues: CASSLVPYEQYF. The CDR3 DNA reads as TGCGCCAGCAGTTTGGTCCCCTACGAGCAGTACTTC.

This chain links TRBV5-1 with TRBJ1-4; TRBD1 matches at 8 bases. Trimming at V came to 4 bases and at J to 6 bases, leaving 8 bases not matched to a gene. CDR1 and CDR2 (germline): SGHRS, YFSETQ. The CDR3 sequence is 15 residues long. The CDR3 DNA follows: TGCGCCAGCAGCCGGTCGGACAGGGTACATGAAAAACTGTTTTTT. This gives the protein CASSRSDRVHEKLFF. The full variable domain, in which reference TRBV5-1 and TRBJ1-4 provide the parts outside the CDR3, is KAGVTQTPRYLIKTRGQQVTLSCSPISGHRSVSWYQQTPGQGLQFLFEYFSETQRNKGNFPGRFSGRQFSNSRSEMNVSTLELGDSALYLCASSRSDRVHEKLFFGSGTQLSVL.

This chain links TRBV5-4 with TRBJ2-4; TRBD1 is a possible D gene (6 bases). Trimming left V 4 bases short and J 5 bases short, with 16 bases between. The CDR3 runs to 15 residues. Germline CDR1 reads SGHNT; CDR2 reads YYREEE (reference sequence). DNA of the CDR3: TGTGCCAGCAGCACAGGCAGGGGATGGGAAAACATTCAGTACTTC. It yields the protein CASSTGRGWENIQYF.

The gene calls are TRBV6-1 and TRBJ1-2; D unclear. Per germline, CDR1 MNHNS and CDR2 SASEGT. Trimming cost V 3 bases and J 5 bases, with 10 bases left between them. This CDR3 is built from 13 residues. CDR3 sequence: CASSDIGYYGYTF. The CDR3 bases are TGTGCCAGCAGTGATATAGGTTATTATGGCTACACCTTC.

The chain uses TRBV18 and TRBJ2-2, with 13 bases aligning to TRBD2. CDR1 is KGHSH, CDR2 LQKENI, per germline. V lost 0 bases, J lost 7 bases, and 5 bases stayed unmatched. There are 17 residues in the CDR3. CDR3 in amino acids: CASSPPGLAGALGELFF. The CDR3 bases are TGTGCCAGCTCACCACCAGGACTAGCGGGAGCCCTCGGGGAGCTGTTTTTT.

This clone appeared a single time. The V and J genes are TRBV4-3 and TRBJ1-6; no definite D call. V was pared by 0 bases and J by 10 bases, with 10 bases between. Germline V gene sequence: CDR1 LGHNA, CDR2 YSLEER. The CDR3 has 14 residues. DNA of the CDR3: TGCGCCAGCAGCCAAGAAGGCAAACGGTCACCCCTCCACTTT. Amino acid sequence: CASSQEGKRSPLHF.

J is TRBJ1-1 and V is TRBV6-1; D perhaps matches TRBD1 (6 bases). CDR1 is MNHNS, CDR2 SASEGT, per germline. V dropped 5 bases and J dropped 1 base, with 11 bases sitting between them. The CDR3 covers 14 residues. CDR3 protein: CASSPWTANTEAFF. The DNA for the CDR3 is TGTGCCAGCAGTCCCTGGACAGCGAACACTGAAGCTTTCTTT.

This chain connects TRBV6-1 to TRBJ1-2; the D gene is possibly TRBD1 (6 bases). This CDR3 is built from 15 residues. From germline, CDR1 is MNHNS and CDR2 SASEGT. V was clipped by 6 bases and J by 6 bases, with 20 bases between them. CDR3 DNA: TGTGCCAGCAGAGACCCCGGGACATTTAGAAATGGCTACACCTTC. Translation gives CASRDPGTFRNGYTF.

This chain joins TRBV7-2 and TRBJ2-6; 8 bases align to TRBD2. The CDR3 is 14 amino acids. Germline V gene sequence: CDR1 SGHTA, CDR2 FQGNSA. J gave up 11 bases and V 1 base, and 4 bases lay outside the gene matches. In DNA, the CDR3 is TGTGCCAGCAGCTTAGTAGGGCGGGAGGACGTCCTGACTTTC. It is translated as CASSLVGREDVLTF.

The chain links TRBV10-3 to TRBJ2-3, with TRBD2 matching over 10 bases. Per germline, CDR1 ENHRY and CDR2 SYGVKD. The V and J ends lost 7 bases and 4 bases, in that order; junction bases with no gene match: 2. CDR3 size: 13 residues. CDR3 DNA sequence: TGTGCCATCACAAGCGGGGGGGCAGATACGCAGTATTTT. As protein: CAITSGGADTQYF.

The CDR3 loop reads CASSISTGGSNQPQHF. CDR3 DNA: TGTGCCAGTAGTATATCAACAGGGGGGAGCAATCAGCCCCAGCATTTT. J is TRBJ1-5 and V is TRBV19; 8 positions match TRBD1. Germline V gives CDR1 LNHDA, CDR2 SQIVND (reference sequence). This CDR3 has 16 residues. V shed 2 bases, J shed 1 base, and the junction held 4 bases outside the gene matches. Combining the CDR3 with reference TRBV19 and TRBJ1-5 gives the whole variable domain DGGITQSPKYLFRKEGQNVTLSCEQNLNHDAMYWYRQDPGQGLRLIYYSQIVNDFQKGDIAEGYSVSREKKESFPLTVTSAQKNPTAFYLCASSISTGGSNQPQHFGDGTRLSIL.

The rearrangement links TRBV30 to TRBJ2-7; no reliable D call. The CDR3 extends over 11 amino acids. V was pared by 4 bases and J by 3 bases, with 7 bases between. Germline V gene lookup returns CDR1 GTSNPN and CDR2 SVGIG (reference sequence). This CDR3 reads CAWKSSYEQYF. Here the CDR3 DNA reads TGTGCCTGGAAGAGTAGCTACGAGCAGTACTTC.